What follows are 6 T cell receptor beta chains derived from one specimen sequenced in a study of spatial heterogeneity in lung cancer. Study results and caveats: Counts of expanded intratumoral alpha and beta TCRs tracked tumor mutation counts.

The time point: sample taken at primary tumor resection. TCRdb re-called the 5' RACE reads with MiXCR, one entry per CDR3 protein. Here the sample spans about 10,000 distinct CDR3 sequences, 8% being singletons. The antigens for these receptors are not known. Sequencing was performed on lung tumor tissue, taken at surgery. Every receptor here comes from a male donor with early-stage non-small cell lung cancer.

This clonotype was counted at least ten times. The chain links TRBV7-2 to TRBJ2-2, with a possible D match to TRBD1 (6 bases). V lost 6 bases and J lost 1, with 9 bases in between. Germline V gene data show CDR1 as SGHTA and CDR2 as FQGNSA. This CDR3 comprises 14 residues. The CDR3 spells CASRDSLNTGELFF. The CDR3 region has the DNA TGTGCCAGCAGGGACAGTCTGAACACCGGGGAGCTGTTTTTT.

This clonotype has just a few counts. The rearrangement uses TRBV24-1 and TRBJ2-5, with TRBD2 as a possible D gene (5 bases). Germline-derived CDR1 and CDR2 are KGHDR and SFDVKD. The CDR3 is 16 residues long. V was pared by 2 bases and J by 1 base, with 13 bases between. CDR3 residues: CATSDSAGVPQETQYF. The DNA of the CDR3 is TGTGCCACCAGTGATTCGGCGGGTGTTCCCCAAGAGACCCAGTACTTC.

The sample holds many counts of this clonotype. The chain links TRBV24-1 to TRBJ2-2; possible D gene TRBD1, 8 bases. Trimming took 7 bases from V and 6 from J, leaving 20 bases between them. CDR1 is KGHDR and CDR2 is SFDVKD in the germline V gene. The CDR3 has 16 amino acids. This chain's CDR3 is CATSAMRTGRAGELFF. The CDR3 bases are TGTGCCACCAGCGCGATGAGGACAGGGAGGGCCGGGGAGCTGTTTTTT.

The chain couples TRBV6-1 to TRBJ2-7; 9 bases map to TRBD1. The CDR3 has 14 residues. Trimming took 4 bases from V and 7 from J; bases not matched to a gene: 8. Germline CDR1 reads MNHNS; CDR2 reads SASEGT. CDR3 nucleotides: TGTGCCAGCAGTGTCCCGGGACAGGGATTAGAGCAGTACTTC. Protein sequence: CASSVPGQGLEQYF.

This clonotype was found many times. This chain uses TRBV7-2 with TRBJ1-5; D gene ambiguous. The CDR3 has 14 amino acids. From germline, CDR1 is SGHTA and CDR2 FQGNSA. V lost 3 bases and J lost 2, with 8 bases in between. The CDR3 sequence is CASSLEGGNQPQHF. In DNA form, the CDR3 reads TGTGCCAGCAGCTTGGAGGGAGGCAATCAGCCCCAGCATTTT.

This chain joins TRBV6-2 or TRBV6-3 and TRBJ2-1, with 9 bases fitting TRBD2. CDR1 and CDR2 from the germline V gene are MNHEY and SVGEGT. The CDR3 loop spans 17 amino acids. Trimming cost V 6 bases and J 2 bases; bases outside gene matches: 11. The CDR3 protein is CASSRPPGGRAYNEQFF. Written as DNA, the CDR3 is TGTGCCAGCAGCCGTCCTCCTGGCGGGAGGGCCTACAATGAGCAGTTCTTC.